The T cell receptor (beta chain) under discussion was sequenced for a study of regulatory T cells in long-lasting Graves disease. According to the study, TCR beta libraries were built with iRepertoire HTBI primers and CDR3-region Arm-PCR. TCRdb independently ran MiXCR on the multiplex PCR reads; one entry per CDR3 protein. The table lists about 440,000 distinct CDR3 sequences, 15% to 20% of them singletons, with about 10% in the top ten. Germline CDR1 reads MNHGY; CDR2 reads SVAAGI. This CDR3 contains 14 residues. On this clonotype: An end of the junction differs from the germline gene, which may be a read error.

Indicated time point: newly diagnosed GD, antithyroid drugs for less than 3 months. RNA extracted from PBMCs served as the sequencing template. These data were likewise used in another study, on T cells in Graves' hyperthyroidism and ophthalmopathy. That source notes: Exclusion followed for patients with uncontrolled infection, other autoimmune disease, pregnancy or lactation. First-round RT-PCR with HTBI primers amplified the TCR CDR3 region.

The sample was peripheral blood mononuclear cells (PBMCs), taken at new diagnosis, from a patient treated with antithyroid drugs. The clonotype originates from a woman in her twenties or thirties with Graves disease. J is TRBJ1-5 and V is TRBV6-9; D gene ambiguous. CDR3 protein: CASSYEFGSTLRFF. The CDR3, as DNA: TGTGCCAGCAGTTATGAGTTCGGCTCAACGCTTAGGTTTTTT.